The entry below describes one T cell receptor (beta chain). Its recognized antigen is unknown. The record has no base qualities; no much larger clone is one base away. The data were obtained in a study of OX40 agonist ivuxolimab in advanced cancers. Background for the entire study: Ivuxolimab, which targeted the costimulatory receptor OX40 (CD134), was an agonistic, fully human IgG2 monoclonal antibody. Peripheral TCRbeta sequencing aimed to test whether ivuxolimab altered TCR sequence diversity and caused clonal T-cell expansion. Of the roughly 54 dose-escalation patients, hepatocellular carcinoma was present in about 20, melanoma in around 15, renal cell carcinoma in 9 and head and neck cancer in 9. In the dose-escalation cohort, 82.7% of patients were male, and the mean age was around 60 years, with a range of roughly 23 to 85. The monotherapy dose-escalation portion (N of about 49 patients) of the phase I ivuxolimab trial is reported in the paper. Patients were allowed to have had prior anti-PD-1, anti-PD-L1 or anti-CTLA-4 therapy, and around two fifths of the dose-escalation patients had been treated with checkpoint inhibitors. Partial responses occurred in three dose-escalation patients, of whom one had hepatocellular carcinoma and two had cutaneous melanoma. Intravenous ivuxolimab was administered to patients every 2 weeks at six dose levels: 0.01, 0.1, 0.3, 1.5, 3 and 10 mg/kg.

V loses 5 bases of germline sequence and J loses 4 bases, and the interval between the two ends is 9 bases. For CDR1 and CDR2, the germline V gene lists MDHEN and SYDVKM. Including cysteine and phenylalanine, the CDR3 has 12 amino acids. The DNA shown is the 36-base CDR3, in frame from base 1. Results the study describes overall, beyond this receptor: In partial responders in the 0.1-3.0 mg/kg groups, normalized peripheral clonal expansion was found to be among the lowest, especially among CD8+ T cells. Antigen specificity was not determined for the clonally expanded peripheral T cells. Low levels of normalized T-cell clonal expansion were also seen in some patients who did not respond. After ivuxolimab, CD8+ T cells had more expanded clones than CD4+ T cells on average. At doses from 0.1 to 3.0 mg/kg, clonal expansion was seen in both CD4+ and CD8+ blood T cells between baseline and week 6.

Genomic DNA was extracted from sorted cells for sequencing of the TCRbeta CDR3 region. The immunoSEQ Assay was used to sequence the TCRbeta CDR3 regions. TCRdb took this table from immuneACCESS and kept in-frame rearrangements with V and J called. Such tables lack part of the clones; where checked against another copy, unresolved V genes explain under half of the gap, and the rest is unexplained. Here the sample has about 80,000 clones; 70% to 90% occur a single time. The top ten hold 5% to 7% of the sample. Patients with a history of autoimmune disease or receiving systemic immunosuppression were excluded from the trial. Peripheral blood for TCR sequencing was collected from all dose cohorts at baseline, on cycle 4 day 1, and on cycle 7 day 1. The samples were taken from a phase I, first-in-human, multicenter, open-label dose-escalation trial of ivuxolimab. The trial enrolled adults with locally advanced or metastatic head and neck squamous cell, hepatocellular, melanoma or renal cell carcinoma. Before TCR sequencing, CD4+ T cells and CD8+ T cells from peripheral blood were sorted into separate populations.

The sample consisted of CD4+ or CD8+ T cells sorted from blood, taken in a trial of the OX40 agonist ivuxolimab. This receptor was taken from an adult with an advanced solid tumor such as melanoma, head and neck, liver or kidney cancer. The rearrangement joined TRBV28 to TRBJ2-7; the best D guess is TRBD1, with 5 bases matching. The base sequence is TGTGCCAGCAGTCTGCAGGGATACGAGCAGTACTTC. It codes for CASSLQGYEQYF.